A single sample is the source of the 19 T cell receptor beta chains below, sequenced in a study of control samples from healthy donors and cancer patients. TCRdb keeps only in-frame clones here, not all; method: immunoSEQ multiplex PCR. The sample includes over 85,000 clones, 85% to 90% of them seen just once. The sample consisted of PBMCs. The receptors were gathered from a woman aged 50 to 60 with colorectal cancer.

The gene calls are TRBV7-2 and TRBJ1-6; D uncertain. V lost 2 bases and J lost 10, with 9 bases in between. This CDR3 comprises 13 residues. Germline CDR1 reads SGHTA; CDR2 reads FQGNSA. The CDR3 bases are TGTGCCAGCAGCTTAACCCGAGAATCACCCCTCCACTTT. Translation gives CASSLTRESPLHF.

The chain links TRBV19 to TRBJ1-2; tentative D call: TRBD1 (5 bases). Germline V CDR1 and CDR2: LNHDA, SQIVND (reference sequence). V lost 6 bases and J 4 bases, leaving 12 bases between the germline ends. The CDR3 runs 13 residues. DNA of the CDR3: TGTGCCAGTAGCCCCGAGGGGACCTATGGCTACACCTTC. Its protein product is CASSPEGTYGYTF.

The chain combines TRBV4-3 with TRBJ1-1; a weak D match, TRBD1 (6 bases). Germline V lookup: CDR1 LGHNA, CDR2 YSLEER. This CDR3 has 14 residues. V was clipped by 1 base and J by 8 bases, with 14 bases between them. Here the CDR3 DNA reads TGCGCCAGCAGCCAAGTAGGACCGGGGGCGGAAGCTTTCTTT. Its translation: CASSQVGPGAEAFF.

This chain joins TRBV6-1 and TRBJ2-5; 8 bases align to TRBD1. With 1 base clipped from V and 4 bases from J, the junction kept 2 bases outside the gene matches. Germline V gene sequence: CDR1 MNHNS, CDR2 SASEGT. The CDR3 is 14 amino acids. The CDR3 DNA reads TGTGCCAGCAGTGAAGGACAGGGGACAGAGACCCAGTACTTC. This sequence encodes CASSEGQGTETQYF.

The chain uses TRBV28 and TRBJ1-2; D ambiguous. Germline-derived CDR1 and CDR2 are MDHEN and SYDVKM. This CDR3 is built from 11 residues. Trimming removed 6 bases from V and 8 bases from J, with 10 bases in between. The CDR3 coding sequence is TGTGCCAGCAGAGTCCCCGGGGGCTACACCTTC. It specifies CASRVPGGYTF.

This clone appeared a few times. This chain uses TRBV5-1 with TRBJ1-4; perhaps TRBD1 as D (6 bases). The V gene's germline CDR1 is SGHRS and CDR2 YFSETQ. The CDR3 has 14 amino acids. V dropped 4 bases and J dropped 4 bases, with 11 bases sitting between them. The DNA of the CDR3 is TGCGCCAGCAGCCCCGGACAGCTTAATGAAAAACTGTTTTTT. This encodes CASSPGQLNEKLFF.

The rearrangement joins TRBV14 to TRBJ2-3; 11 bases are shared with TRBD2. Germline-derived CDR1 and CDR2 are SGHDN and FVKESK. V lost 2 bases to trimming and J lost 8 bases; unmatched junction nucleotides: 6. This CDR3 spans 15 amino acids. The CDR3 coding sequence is TGTGCCAGCAGCCAAAAACTAGCGGGGGCTACTACGCAGTATTTT. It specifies CASSQKLAGATTQYF.

The DNA of the CDR3 is TGTGCCAGCAGCCGCTCTTTAAGGGGGGAACATTCACCCCTCCACTTT. Its protein is CASSRSLRGEHSPLHF. The V gene is TRBV3-1 (or the pseudogene TRBV3-2), the J gene TRBJ1-6; D possibly corresponds to TRBD1 (6 bases). Trimming removed 4 bases from V and 8 bases from J, with 18 bases in between. The CDR3 has 16 amino acids. Germline CDR1 is LGHDT and CDR2 is YNNKEL (reference sequence).

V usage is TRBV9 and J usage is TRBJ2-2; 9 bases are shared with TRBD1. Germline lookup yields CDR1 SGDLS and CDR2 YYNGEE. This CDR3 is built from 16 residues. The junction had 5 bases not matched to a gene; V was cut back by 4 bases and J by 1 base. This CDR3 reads CASSTRQGVNTGELFF. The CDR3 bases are TGTGCCAGCAGCACCCGACAGGGGGTGAACACCGGGGAGCTGTTTTTT.

DNA of the CDR3: TGTGCCAGCAGTCAAGGACTAGCGGTTAGCACAGATACGCAGTATTTT. Its protein is CASSQGLAVSTDTQYF. The rearrangement uses TRBV7-2 and TRBJ2-3; 10 nucleotides align to TRBD2. The CDR3 is 16 residues long. V gave up 6 bases and J gave up 0 bases; unmatched junction bases: 6. Germline-derived CDR1 and CDR2 are SGHTA and FQGNSA.

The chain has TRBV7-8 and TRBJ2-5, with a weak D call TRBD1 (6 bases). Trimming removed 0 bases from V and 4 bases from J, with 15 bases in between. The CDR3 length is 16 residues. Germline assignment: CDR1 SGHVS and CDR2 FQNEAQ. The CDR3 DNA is TGTGCCAGCAGCTTAGCGGTACAGGGTGGGGTAGAGACCCAGTACTTC. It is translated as CASSLAVQGGVETQYF.

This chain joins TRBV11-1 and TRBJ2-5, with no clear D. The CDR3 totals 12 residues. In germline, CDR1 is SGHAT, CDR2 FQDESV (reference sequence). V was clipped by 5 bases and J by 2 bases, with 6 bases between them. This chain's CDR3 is CASSRSQETQYF. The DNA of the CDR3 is TGTGCCAGCAGCCGGTCACAAGAGACCCAGTACTTC.

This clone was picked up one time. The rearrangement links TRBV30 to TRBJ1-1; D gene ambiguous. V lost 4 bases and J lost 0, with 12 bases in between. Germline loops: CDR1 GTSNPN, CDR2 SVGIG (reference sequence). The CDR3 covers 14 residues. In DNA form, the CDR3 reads TGTGCCTGGACCCACCCTGAGTTGAACACTGAAGCTTTCTTT. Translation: CAWTHPELNTEAFF.

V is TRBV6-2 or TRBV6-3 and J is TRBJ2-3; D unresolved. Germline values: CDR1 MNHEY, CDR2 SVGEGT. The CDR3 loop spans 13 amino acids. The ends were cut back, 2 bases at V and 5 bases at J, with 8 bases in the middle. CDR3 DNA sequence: TGTGCCAGCAGTTACCCGACCCTAGATACGCAGTATTTT. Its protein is CASSYPTLDTQYF.

The CDR3 protein is CASSLGMDRGGYEQYV. DNA of the CDR3: TGTGCCAGCAGCTTAGGAATGGACAGGGGAGGCTACGAGCAGTACGTC. The chain recombines TRBV7-8 with TRBJ2-7, with 9 bases lining up with TRBD1. The CDR3 contains 16 residues. J lost 3 bases, V lost 1 base, and 7 bases had no gene match. The germline CDR1 and CDR2 sequences are SGHVS and FQNEAQ.

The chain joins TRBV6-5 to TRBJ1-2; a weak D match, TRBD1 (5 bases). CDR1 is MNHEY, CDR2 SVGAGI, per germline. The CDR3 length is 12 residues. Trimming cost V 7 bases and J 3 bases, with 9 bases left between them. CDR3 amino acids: CASIARDYGYTF. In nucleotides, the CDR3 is TGTGCCAGCATAGCCAGGGACTATGGCTACACCTTC.

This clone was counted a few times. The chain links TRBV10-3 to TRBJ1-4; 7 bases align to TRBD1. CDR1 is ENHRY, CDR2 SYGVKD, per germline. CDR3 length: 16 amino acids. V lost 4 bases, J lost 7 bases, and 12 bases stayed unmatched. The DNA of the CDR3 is TGTGCCATCAGTGGGAACCCGCAGGGGGGCGGTGAAAAACTGTTTTTT. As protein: CAISGNPQGGGEKLFF.

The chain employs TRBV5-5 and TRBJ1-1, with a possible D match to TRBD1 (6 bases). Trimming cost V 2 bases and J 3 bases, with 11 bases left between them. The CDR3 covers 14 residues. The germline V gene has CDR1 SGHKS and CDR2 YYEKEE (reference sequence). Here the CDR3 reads CASSFVQGDTEAFF. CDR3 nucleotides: TGTGCCAGCAGCTTTGTACAGGGAGACACTGAAGCTTTCTTT. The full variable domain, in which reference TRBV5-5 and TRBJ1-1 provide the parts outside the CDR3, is DAGVTQSPTHLIKTRGQQVTLRCSPISGHKSVSWYQQVLGQGPQFIFQYYEKEERGRGNFPDRFSARQFPNYSSELNVNALLLGDSALYLCASSFVQGDTEAFFGQGTRLTVV.

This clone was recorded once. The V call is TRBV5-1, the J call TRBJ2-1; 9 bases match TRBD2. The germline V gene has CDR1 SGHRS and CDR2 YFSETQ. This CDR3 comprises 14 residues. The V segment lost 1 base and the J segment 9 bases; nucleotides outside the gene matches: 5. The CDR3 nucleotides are TGCGCCAGCAGCTTGTATAGCGGGGGAGGTGAGCAGTTCTTC. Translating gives CASSLYSGGGEQFF.